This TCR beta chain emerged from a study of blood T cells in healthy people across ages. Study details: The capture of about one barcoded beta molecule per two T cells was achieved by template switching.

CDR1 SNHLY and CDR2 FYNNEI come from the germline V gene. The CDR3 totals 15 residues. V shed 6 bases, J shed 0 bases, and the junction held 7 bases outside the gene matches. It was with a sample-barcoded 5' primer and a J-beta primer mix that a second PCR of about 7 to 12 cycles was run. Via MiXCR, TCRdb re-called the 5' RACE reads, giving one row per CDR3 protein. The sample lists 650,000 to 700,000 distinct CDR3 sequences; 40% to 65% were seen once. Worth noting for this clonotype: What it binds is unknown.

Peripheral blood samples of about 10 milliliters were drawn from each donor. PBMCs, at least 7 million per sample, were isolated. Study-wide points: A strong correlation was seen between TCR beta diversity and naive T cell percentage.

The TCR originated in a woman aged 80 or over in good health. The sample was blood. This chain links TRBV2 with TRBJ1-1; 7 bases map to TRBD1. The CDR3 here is CASRRQTGMNTEAFF. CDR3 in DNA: TGTGCCAGCAGACGCCAGACAGGGATGAACACTGAAGCTTTCTTT.